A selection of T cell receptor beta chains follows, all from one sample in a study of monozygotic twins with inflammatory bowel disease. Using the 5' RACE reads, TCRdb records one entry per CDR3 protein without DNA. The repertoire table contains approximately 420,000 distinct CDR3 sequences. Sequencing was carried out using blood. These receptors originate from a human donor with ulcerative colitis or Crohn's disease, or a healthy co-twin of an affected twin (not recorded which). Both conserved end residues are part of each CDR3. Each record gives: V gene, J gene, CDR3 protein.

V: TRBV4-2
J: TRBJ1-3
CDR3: CASSQTGDGNTIYF

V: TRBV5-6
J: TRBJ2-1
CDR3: CASSSDPYNEQFF

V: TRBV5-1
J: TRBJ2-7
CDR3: CASSPNVGRQNEQYF

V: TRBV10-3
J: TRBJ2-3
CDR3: CAISESGTSGSPVSDTQYF

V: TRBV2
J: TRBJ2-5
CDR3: CASSAVKETQYF

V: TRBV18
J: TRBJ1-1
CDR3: CASSPPRFGGTEAFF

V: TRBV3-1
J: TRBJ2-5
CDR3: CASSRGTAQETQYF

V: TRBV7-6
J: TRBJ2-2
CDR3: CASSPRSGGSGTGELFF

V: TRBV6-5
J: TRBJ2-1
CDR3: CASSYSPSRGANEQFF

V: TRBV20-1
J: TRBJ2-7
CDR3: CSSNPMSSFSYEQYF

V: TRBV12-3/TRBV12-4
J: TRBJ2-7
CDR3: CASSLGLASFSGEQYF

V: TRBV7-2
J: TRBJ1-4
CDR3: CASSHGDRGHYEKLFF

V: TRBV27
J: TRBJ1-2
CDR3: CASSLSVRFFGYTF

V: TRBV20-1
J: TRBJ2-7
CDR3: CSARDRWRGKSYEQYF

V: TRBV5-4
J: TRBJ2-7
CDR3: CASSWTGADEQYF

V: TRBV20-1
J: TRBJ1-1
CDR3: CSAPRGDLDTEAFF

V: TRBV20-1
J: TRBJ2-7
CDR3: CSASDRTSASYEQYF

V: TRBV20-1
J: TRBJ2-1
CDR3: CSARGWGRGSYNEQFF

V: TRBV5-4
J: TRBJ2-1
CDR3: CASSSKGLNEQFF

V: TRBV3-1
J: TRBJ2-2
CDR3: CASRPGGLNTGELFF

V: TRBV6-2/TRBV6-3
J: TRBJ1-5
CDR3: CASTSLGSIFNQPQHF

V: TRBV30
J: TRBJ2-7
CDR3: CASGVVYEQYF

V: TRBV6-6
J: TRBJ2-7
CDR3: CASSAGGAREQYF

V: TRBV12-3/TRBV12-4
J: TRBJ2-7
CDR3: CASTIGGVEQYF

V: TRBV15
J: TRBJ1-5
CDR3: CATSPGIRTGYYQPQHF

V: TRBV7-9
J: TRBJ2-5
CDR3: CASSPSAGSGRFHF

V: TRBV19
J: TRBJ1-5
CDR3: CASNYGTGDNQPQHF

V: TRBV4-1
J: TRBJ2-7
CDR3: CASSQAGPLSYEQYF

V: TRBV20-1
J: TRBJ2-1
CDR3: CSAQARDNEQFF

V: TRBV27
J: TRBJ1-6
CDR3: CASSLWDRENSPLHF

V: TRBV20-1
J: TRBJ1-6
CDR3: CSARTPGTGTHSPLHF

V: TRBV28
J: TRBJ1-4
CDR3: CASSFIGGRPNEKLFF

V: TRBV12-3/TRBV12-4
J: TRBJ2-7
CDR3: CASRIDSSYEQYF

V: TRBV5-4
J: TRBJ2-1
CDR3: CASSSRQGTNEQFF

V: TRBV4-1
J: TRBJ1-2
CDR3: CASSQILAAHYGYTF

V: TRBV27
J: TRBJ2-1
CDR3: CASSRNNEQFF

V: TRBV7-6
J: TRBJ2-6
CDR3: CASRSGANVLTF

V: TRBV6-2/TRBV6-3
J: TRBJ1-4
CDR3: CASSSSPLRQLNEKLFF

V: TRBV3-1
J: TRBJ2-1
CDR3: CASSQDLYEAEQFF

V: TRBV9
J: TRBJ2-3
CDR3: CDSSVEAFSTDTQYF

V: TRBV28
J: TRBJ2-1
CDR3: CASSLYPGSYNEQFF

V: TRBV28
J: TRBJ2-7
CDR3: CASSSTGGSYEQYF

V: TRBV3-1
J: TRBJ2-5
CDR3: CASSQVRRLAGTETQYF

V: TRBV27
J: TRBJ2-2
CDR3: CASSLFSGGGGELFF

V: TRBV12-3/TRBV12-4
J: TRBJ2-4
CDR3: CASSLSFLNIQYF

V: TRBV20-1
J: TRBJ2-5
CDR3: CSAMEQGAWKETQYF

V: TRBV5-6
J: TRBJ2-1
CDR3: CASSRRLATNEQFF

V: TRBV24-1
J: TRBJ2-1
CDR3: CATSSNPIQGISYNEQFF

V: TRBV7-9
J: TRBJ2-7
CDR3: CASSPGTVQYF

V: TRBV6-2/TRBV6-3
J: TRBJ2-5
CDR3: CASSYSRGLKETQYF

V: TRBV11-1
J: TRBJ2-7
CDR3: CASSYAIRQGAYEQYF

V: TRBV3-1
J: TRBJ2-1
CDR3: CASSQGGPDNEQFF

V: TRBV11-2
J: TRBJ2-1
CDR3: CASSLVWASGGSEFANEQFF

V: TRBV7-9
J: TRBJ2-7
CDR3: CASSSLGGGREGEYF

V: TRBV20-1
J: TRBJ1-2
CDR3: CSAFLSGQSNGHTF

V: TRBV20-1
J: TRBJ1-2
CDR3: CSAFEGRDGYTF

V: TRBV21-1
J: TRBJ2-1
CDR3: CASSKEGVEIGAISSYNEQFF

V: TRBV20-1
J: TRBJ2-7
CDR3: CSAPPRTAYEQYF

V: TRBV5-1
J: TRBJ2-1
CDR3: CASSSPGLRNEQFF

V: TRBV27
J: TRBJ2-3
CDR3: CASSPQGLDDTQYF